This TCR beta chain appears in the sequencing data of a study of beta chain features in type 1 diabetes (dated 2018 in TCRdb). In the study overall: No differences in mean age, gender distribution, total cell number or subset yield were found between patients and healthy donors. Across all samples, about 110 million sorted cells were examined, and cell number per subset correlated strongly with RNA yield. The study compared TCRB repertoires of sorted circulating CD4+ T cell subsets between recently diagnosed type 1 diabetes patients and matched healthy donors. Regulatory and stem cell-like memory subsets were isolated from only 8 patients and about eight healthy donors, whereas naive and central memory subsets came from all 30 or so donors.

The entire amount of isolated RNA was reverse transcribed using the High Capacity cDNA Reverse Transcription Kit, so the sequenced TCRB transcripts were expressed ones. Deep immunoSEQ sequencing was applied to naive, central memory and regulatory T cell samples, giving an average of about 3.57 million total reads per sample. Sorted cells were lysed in RLT buffer, and RNA was extracted using DNase-treated RNeasy Micro or Mini kits according to cell number. Each cell subset was processed separately to prevent cross-contamination, with patient and healthy donor samples processed together. The immunoSEQ multiplex PCR was used to amplify TCRB sequences from cDNA, yielding 87-bp fragments that span the CDR3 region. The amplicons were sequenced using the Illumina HiSeq platform. On the study's bioinformatics: Synthetic template baselines were used to correct PCR bias computationally, reads within Hamming distance 2 were collapsed, and singletons that could not be merged were discarded. Reads were aligned to IMGT to assign V, D and J genes, CDR3 length, and insertions or deletions at six rearrangement sites. Clonotype counts were normalized to sorted cell number within each subset before computing true diversity and Gini coefficients with the tcR R package. The overlap coefficient, calculated on TCRB nucleotide sequences, was used to quantify repertoire sharing. As a proxy for the pre-selection repertoire, out-of-frame TCRB sequences from naive cells were analyzed. The table comes from immuneACCESS by way of TCRdb, which keeps in-frame sequences with V and J called. Part of the clones is missing from these tables; in studies checked, under half for an unresolved V gene and the rest for unknown reasons. That table is the source of V, J and clone size, and D and trimming were worked out from the DNA. This sample is represented by hundreds of thousands of clones; approximately 16% of them were singletons. The ten largest clones represent 0.015% to 0.017% of the sample.

Each donor gave one peripheral blood draw, averaging approximately 110 mL, which was collected into heparinised tubes. Naive, central memory, regulatory and stem cell-like memory CD4+ T cells were sorted on a BD FACSAria II using a panel including CD45RO, CCR7, CD25, CD127, CD95 and CD27. Purity was above 95% for every sorted population. PBMCs were isolated immediately by Lymphoprep density gradient centrifugation and stained directly without culture. So that batch effects would be minimized, each experiment stained and sorted samples in pairs, pairing one healthy donor with one patient. Only a few counts were recorded for this clone. The antigen it recognizes is unknown. No base-level quality is on record; no much larger clone is a single base apart. General findings and caveats noted by the study authors: Because the HLA sub-analyses included only small numbers of individuals, any influence of HLA type on TCRB rearrangement was left unresolved. Naive, central memory and regulatory TCRB repertoires appeared to be more similar among patients than among healthy donors. Sequencing cDNA rather than genomic DNA could over-represent highly expressing activated cells, although activation and CD3 levels did not differ between groups. Fewer insertions and more nucleotide deletions at VDJ recombination sites were observed in patients with type 1 diabetes, implying thymic rearrangement abnormalities. Shorter templates might have been favored by PCR, but patient and control samples were amplified and corrected together, so both groups would have been affected equally by any skew. A moderate but significant shortening of TCRB CDR3 length was observed in type 1 diabetes patients in all four CD4+ subsets.

This sequence originates from a man between 18 and 29 years old with type 1 diabetes. The sample consisted of naive CD4+ T cells from blood. The sample's cell subset or site label, decoded: true naive CD4+ T cells.

The CDR3 reads as follows: CASTADRVGLFF. The sequence in DNA is TGTGCCAGCACCGCCGACAGGGTAGGGCTGTTTTTT. The rearrangement joined TRBV2 to TRBJ2-2; TRBD1 lines up with 7 middle nucleotides. Per the germline V gene, SNHLY is the CDR1 and FYNNEI is the CDR2. Germline trimming amounts to 7 bases on V and 13 bases on J, with 9 as the count of junction bases outside the gene matches. Taken from cysteine to phenylalanine, the CDR3 has 12 residues. Only the CDR3 portion is preserved as DNA: 36 bases, with reading frame beginning at the first base.